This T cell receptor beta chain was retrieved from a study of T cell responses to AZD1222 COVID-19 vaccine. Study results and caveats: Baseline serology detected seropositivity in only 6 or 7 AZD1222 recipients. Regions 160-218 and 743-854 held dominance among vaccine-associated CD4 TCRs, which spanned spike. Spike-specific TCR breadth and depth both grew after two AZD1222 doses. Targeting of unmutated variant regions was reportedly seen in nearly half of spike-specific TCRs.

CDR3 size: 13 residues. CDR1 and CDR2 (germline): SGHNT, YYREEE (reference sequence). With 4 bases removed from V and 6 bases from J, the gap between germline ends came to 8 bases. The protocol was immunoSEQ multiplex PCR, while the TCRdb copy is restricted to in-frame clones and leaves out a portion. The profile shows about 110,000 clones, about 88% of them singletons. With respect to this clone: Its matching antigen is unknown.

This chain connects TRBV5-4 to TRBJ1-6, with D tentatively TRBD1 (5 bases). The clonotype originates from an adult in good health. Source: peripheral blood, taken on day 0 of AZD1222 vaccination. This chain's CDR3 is CASSLDTNSPLHF. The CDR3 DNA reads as TGTGCCAGCAGCCTGGACACTAATTCACCCCTCCACTTT.